This T cell receptor beta chain was observed in a study of T cells in Graves' hyperthyroidism and ophthalmopathy. Overall study: Peripheral blood sampling occurred at initial diagnosis, before any treatment.

With regard to this clonotype: Its antigen remains unidentified.

The study's findings and limits: Most clonotypes that expanded in the thyroid above 0.001 also showed up in blood. Model output signaled ophthalmopathy a median approximately 6 months ahead of onset.

The blood sample predates any ophthalmopathy symptoms, coming from first hyperthyroidism diagnosis. This CDR3 region has 14 residues. The J segment lost 5 bases and the V segment lost 5 bases, leaving 7 bases of the junction unmatched. Amplification yielded TCR beta CDR3 regions, with RNA transcripts as the source. With the HTBI primer set, the TCR CDR3 went through a first round of RT-PCR. TCRdb redid the calling of the multiplex PCR reads with MiXCR, one entry per CDR3 protein. Found here are 150,000 to 200,000 distinct CDR3 sequences, about a tenth of them singletons; the top ten hold around 21%. This sequence was found in a woman in her late teens or twenties with Graves' hyperthyroidism that later progressed to Graves' ophthalmopathy. The chain combines TRBV12-3 or TRBV12-4 with TRBJ2-5; 8 nucleotides align to TRBD1. The sequenced sample consisted of blood. The CDR3 DNA sequence: TGTGCCAGCAGTCCCCAGACAGGGGTCGAGACCCAGTACTTC. Amino acids: CASSPQTGVETQYF.